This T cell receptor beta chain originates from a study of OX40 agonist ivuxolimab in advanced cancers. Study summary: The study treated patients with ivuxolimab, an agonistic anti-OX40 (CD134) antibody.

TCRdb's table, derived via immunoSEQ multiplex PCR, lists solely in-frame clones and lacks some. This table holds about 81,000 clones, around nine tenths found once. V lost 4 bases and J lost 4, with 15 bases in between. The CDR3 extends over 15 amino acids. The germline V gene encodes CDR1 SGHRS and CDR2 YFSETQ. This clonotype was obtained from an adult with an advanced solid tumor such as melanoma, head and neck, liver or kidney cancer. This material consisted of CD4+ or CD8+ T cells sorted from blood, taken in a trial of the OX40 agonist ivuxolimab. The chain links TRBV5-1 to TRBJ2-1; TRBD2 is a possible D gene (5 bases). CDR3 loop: CASSLGGLGYNEQFF. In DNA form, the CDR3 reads TGCGCCAGCAGCCTCGGAGGTCTTGGTTACAATGAGCAGTTCTTC.